This T cell receptor beta chain emerged from a study of cytomegalovirus exposure and HLA in healthy donors. Study conclusions and caveats: With high specificity and sensitivity, the classifier reportedly diagnosed cytomegalovirus status. The authors later found HLA-associated TCR beta chains more clonally expanded than equally common others. Certain indistinguishable V segments, among them TRBV6-2 and TRBV6-3, were excluded. Some public TCRs appeared in many individuals, while most sequences were rare.

Use of 60 Vbeta and 13 Jbeta primers characterized the PCR. This table comes from immunoSEQ multiplex PCR, and its TCRdb copy is limited to in-frame clones, with some not included. The sample holds about 110,000 clones; more than 70% are singletons and the top ten take about 1.9%. Regarding this clone: Its cognate antigen is unknown.

From germline, CDR1 is LNHNV and CDR2 YYDKDF (reference sequence). After removal of 8 bases from V and 0 bases from J, the junction contained 7 bases not matched to a gene. The CDR3 totals 15 residues. Sequencing was done on a sample of PBMCs. The chain joins TRBV15 to TRBJ1-3, with TRBD1 identical over 7 bases. The receptor's source is a man between 25 and 39 years old in good health and CMV-seronegative. The CDR3 is CATGRGGLSGNTIYF. The CDR3 DNA reads as TGTGCCACCGGGCGAGGGGGCCTCTCTGGAAACACCATATATTTT.